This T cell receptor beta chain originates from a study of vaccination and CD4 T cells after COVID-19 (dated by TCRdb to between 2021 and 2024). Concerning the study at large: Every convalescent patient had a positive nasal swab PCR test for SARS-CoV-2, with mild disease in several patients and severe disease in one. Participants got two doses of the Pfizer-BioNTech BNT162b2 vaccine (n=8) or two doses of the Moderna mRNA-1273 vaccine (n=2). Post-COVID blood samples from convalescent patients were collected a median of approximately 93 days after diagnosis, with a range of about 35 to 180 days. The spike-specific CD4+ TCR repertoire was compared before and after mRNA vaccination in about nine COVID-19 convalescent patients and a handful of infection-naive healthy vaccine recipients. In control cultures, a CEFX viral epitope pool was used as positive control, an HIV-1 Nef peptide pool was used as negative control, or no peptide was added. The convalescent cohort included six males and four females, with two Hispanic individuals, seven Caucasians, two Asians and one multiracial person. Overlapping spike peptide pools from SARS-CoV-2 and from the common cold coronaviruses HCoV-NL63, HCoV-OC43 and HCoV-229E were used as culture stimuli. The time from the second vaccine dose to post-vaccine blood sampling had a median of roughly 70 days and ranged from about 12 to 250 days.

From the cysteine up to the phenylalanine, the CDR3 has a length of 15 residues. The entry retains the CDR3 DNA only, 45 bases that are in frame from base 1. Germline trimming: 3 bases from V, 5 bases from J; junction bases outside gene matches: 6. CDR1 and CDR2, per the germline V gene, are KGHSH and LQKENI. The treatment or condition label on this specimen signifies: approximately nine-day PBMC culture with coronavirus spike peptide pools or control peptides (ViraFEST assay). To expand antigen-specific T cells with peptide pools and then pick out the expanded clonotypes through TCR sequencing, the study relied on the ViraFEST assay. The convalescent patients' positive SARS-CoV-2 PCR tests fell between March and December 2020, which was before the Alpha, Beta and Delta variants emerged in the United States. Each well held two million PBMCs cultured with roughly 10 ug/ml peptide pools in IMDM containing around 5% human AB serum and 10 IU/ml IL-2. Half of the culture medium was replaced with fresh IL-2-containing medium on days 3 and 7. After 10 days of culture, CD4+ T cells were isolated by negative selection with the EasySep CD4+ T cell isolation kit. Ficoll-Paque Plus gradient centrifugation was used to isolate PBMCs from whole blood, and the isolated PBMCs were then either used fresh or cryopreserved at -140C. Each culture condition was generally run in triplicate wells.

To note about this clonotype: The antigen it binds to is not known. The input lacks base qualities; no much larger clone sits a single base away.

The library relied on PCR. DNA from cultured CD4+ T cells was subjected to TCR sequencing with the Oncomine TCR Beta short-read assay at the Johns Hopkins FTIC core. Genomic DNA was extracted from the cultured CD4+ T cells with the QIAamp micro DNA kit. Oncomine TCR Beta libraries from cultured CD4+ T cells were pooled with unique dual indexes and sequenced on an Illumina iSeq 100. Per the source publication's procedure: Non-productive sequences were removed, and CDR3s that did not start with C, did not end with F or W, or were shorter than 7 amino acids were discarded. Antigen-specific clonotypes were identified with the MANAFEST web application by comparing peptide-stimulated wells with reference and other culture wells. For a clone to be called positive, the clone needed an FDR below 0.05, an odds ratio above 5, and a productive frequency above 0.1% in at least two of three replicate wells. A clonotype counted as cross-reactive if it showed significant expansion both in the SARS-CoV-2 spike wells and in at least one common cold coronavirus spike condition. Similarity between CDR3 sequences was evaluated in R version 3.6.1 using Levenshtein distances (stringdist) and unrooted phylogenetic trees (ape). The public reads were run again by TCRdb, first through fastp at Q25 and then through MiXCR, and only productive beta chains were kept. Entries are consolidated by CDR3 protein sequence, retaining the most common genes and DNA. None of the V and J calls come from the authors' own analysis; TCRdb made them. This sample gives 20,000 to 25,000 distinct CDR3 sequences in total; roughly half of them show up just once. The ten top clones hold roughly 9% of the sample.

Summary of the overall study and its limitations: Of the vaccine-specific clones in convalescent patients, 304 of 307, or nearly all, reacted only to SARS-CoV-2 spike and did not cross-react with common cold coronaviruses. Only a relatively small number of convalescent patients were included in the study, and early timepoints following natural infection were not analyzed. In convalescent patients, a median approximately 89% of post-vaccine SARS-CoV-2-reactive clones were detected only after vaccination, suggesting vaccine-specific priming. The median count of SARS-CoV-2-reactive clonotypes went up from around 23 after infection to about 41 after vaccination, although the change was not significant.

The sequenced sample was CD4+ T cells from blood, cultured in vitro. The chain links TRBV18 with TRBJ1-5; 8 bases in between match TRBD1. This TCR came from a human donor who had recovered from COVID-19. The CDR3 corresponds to CASSPQGARDQPQHF. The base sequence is TGTGCCAGCTCACCCCAGGGGGCTAGGGATCAGCCCCAGCATTTT.